This T cell receptor (beta chain) emerged from a study of response to subunit inactivated influenza vaccine. Study-wide findings and caveats: Authors suggested that a seasonal influenza vaccination recruits few new T cells each time.

V shed 4 bases and J 4 bases; nucleotides not matched to a gene: 10. This CDR3 spans 15 amino acids. Per germline, CDR1 SQVTM and CDR2 ANQGSEA. TCRdb redid the calling of the RT-PCR reads with MiXCR, one entry per CDR3 protein. The table has some 640,000 distinct CDR3 sequences, approximately 15% seen once; the top ten hold less than 9%. This clonotype was picked up many times. The antigen is undetermined. This TCR was recovered from a man between 45 and 60 years old who received an inactivated influenza vaccine. The chain combines TRBV29-1 with TRBJ1-2; 9 positions agree with TRBD1. Sequenced material: PBMCs from blood, taken 14 to 15 days before vaccination. The CDR3 DNA is TGCAGCGTTGCCCGGGACAGGGTACTTGGCTATGGCTACACCTTC. The encoded protein is CSVARDRVLGYGYTF.